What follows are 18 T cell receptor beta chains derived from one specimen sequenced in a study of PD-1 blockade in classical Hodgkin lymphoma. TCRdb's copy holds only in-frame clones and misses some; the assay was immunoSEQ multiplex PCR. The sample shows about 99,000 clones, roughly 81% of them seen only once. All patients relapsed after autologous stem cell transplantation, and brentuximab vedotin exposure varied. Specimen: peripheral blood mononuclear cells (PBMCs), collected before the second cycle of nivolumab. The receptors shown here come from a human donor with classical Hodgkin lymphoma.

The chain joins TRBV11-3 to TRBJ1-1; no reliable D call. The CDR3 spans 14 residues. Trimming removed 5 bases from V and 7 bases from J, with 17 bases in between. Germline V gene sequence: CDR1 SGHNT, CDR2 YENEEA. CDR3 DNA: TGTGCCAGCAGCCCGGGCGGACCAGTAAATGAAGCTTTCTTT. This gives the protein CASSPGGPVNEAFF.

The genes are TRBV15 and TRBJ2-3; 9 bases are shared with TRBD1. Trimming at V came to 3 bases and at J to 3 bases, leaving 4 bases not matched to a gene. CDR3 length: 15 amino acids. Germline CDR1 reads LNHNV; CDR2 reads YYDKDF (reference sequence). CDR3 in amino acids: CATSRGTGKTDTQYF. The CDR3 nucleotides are TGTGCCACCAGCAGGGGGACAGGGAAGACAGATACGCAGTATTTT.

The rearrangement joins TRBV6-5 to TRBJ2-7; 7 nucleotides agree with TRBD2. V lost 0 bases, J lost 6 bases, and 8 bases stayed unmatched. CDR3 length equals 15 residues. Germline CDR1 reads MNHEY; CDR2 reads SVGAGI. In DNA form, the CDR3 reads TGTGCCAGCAGTTACTCGGGCGGGAGCGGAGGCGAGCAGTACTTC. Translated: CASSYSGGSGGEQYF.

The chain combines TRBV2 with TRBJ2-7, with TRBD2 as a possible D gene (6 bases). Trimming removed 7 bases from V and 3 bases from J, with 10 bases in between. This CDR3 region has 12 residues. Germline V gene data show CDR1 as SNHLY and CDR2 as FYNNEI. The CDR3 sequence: CASTLGGYEQYF. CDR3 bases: TGTGCCAGCACCCTGGGGGGCTACGAGCAGTACTTC.

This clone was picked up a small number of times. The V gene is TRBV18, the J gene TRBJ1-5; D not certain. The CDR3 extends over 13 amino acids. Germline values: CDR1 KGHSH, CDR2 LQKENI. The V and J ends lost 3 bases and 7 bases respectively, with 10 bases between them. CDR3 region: CASSPAGNQPQHF. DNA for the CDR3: TGTGCCAGCTCACCGGCCGGAAACCAGCCCCAGCATTTT. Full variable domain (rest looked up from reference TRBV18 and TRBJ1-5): NAGVMQNPRHLVRRRGQEARLRCSPMKGHSHVYWYRQLPEEGLKFMVYLQKENIIDESGMPKERFSAEFPKEGPSILRIQQVVRGDSAAYFCASSPAGNQPQHFGDGTRLSIL.

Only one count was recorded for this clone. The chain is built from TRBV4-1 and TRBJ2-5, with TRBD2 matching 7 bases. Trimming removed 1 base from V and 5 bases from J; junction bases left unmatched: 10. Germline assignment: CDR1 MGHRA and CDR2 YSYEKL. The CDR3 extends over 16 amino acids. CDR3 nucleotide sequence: TGCGCCAGCAGCCAAGGTCAGGCGGGAGCAGGGGAGACCCAGTACTTC. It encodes CASSQGQAGAGETQYF.

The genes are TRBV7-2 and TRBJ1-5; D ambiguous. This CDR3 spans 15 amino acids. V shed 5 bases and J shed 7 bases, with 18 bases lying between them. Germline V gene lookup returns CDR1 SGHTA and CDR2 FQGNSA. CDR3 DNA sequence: TGTGCCAGCAGCCCGTCAGAGGGAGCGGGACAGCCCCAGCATTTT. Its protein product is CASSPSEGAGQPQHF.

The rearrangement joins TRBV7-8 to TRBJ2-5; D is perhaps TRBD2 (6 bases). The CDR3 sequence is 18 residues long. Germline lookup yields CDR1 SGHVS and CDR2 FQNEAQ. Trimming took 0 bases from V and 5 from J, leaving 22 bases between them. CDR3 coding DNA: TGTGCCAGCAGCTTAGCGCTGTCCGGGGGAGGAAGGCAGGAGACCCAGTACTTC. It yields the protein CASSLALSGGGRQETQYF. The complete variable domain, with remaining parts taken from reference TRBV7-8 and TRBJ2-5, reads GAGVSQSPRYKVAKRGQDVALRCDPISGHVSLFWYQQALGQGPEFLTYFQNEAQLDKSGLPSDRFFAERPEGSVSTLKIQRTQQEDSAVYLCASSLALSGGGRQETQYFGPGTRLLVL.

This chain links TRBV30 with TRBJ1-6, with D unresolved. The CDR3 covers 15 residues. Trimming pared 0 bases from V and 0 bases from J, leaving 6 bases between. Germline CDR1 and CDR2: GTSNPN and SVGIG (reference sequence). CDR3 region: CAWSVRSSYNSPLHF. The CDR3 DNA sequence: TGTGCCTGGAGTGTACGAAGCTCCTATAATTCACCCCTCCACTTT.

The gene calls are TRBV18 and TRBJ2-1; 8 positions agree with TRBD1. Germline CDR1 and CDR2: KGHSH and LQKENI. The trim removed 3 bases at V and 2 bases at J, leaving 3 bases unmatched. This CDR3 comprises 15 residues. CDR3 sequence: CASSPQGATYNEQFF. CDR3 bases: TGTGCCAGCTCACCTCAGGGGGCCACCTACAATGAGCAGTTCTTC.

Here the CDR3 DNA reads TGTGCCAGCAGCTTATTGTCAGGGGGCAACTATGGCTACACCTTC. Residues: CASSLLSGGNYGYTF. The genes are TRBV7-2 and TRBJ1-2; TRBD1 aligns across 8 bases. Germline lookup yields CDR1 SGHTA and CDR2 FQGNSA. CDR3 length: 15 amino acids. The V gene end was trimmed by 2 bases and the J gene end by 2 bases; junction bases not matched to a gene: 4. Using reference TRBV7-2 and TRBJ1-2 for the parts outside the CDR3, the full variable domain is GAGVSQSPSNKVTEKGKDVELRCDPISGHTALYWYRQSLGQGLEFLIYFQGNSAPDKSGLPSDRFSAERTGGSVSTLTIQRTQQEDSAVYLCASSLLSGGNYGYTFGSGTRLTVV.

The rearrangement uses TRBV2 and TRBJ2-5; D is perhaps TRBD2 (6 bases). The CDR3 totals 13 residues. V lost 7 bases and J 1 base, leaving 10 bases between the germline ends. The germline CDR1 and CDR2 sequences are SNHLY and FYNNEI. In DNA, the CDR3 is TGTGCCAGCAACCGGGAGACCCAAGAGACCCAGTACTTC. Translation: CASNRETQETQYF.

The CDR3 here is CASSLGRGYEQYF. CDR3 DNA sequence: TGTGCCAGCAGCTTAGGCAGAGGCTACGAGCAGTACTTC. The chain has TRBV7-2 and TRBJ2-7; D is unresolved. The CDR3 is 13 amino acids. V lost 1 base and J lost 3, with 7 bases in between. Germline V gene data show CDR1 as SGHTA and CDR2 as FQGNSA. Together with reference TRBV7-2 and TRBJ2-7, the CDR3 gives the full variable domain: GAGVSQSPSNKVTEKGKDVELRCDPISGHTALYWYRQSLGQGLEFLIYFQGNSAPDKSGLPSDRFSAERTGGSVSTLTIQRTQQEDSAVYLCASSLGRGYEQYFGPGTRLTVT.

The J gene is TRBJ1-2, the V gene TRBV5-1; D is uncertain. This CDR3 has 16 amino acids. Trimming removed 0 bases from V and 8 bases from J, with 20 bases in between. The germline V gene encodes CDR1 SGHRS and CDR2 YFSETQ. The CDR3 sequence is CASSLGGGRTQWGYTF. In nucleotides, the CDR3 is TGCGCCAGCAGCTTGGGGGGTGGCAGGACCCAGTGGGGCTACACCTTC.

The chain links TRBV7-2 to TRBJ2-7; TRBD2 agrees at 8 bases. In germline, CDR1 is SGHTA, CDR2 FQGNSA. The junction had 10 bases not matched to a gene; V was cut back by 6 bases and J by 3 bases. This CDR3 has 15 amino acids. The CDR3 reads CASRLTGTSYYEQYF. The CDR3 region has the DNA TGTGCCAGCAGGTTAACCGGGACTAGTTACTACGAGCAGTACTTC. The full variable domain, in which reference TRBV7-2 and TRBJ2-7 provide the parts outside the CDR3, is GAGVSQSPSNKVTEKGKDVELRCDPISGHTALYWYRQSLGQGLEFLIYFQGNSAPDKSGLPSDRFSAERTGGSVSTLTIQRTQQEDSAVYLCASRLTGTSYYEQYFGPGTRLTVT.

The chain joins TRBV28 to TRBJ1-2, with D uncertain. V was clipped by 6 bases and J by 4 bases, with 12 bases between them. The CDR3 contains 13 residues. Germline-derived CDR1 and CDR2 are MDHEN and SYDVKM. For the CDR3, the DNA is TGTGCCAGCAGACAATCGAAGATCTATGGCTACACCTTC. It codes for CASRQSKIYGYTF.

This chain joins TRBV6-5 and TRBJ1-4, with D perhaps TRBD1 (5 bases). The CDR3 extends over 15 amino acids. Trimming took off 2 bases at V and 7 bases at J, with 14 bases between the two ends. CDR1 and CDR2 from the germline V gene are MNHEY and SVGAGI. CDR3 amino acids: CASSYGRGNGEKLFF. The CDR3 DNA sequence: TGTGCCAGCAGTTACGGGCGGGGCAACGGTGAAAAACTGTTTTTT.

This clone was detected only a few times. CDR3 in amino acids: CASSKEQGVGQPQHF. The CDR3, as DNA: TGTGCCAGCAGCAAAGAACAGGGGGTAGGTCAGCCCCAGCATTTT. The genes are TRBV21-1 and TRBJ1-5; TRBD1, as called in the table, went unchecked against the DNA. TRBV21-1 has pseudogene status. The CDR3 covers 15 residues.